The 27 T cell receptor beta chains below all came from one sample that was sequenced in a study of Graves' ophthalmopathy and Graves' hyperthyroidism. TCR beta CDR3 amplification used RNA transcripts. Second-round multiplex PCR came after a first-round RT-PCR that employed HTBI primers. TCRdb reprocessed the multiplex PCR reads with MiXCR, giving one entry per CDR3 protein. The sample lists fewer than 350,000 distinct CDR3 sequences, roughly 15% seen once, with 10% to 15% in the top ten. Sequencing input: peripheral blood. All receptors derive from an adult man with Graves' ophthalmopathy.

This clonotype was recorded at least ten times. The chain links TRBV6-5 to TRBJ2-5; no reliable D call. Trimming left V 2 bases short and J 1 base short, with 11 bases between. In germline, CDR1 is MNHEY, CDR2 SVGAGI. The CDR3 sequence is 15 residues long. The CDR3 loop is CASSYGAATQETQYF. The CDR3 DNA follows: TGTGCCAGCAGTTACGGTGCCGCAACCCAAGAGACCCAGTACTTC.

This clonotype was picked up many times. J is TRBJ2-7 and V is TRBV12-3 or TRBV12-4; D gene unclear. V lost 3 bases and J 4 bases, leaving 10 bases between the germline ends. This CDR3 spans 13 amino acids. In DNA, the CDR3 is TGTGCCAGCAGTTTTAAGGGCGAATACGAGCAGTACTTC. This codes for CASSFKGEYEQYF.

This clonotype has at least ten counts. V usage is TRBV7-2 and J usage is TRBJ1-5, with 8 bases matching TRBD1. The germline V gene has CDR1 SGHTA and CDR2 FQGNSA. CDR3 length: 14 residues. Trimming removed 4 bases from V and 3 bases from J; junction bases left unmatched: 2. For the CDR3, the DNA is TGTGCCAGCAGCTCGGGACAGGCCAATCAGCCCCAGCATTTT. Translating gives CASSSGQANQPQHF.

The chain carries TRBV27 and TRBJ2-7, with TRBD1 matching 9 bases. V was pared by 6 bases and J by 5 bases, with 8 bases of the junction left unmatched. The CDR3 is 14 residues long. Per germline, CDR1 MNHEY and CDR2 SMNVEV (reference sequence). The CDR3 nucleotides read TGTGCCAGCAGCCCGTGGACAGGGGATAACGAGCAGTACTTC. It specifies CASSPWTGDNEQYF.

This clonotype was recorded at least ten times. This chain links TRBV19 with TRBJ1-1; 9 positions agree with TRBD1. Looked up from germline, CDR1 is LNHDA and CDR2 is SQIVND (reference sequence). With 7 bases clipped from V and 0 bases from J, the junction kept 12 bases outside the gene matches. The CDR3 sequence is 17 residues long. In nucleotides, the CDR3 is TGTGCCAGTATAGGGGAGGGGACAGGGTTTATGAACACTGAAGCTTTCTTT. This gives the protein CASIGEGTGFMNTEAFF.

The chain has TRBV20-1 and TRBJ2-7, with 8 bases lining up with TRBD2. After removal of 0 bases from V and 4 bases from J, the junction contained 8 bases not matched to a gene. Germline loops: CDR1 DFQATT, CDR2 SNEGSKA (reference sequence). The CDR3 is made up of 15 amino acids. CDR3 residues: CSARDPASGFYEQYF. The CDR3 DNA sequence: TGCAGTGCTAGAGATCCGGCTAGCGGGTTTTACGAGCAGTACTTC.

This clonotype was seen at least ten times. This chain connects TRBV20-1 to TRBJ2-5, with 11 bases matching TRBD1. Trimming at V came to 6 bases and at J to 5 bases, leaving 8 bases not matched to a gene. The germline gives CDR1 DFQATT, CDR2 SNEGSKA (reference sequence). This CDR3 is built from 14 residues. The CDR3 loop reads CSANGQGAAETQYF. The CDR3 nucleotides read TGCAGTGCAAATGGACAGGGGGCTGCTGAGACCCAGTACTTC.

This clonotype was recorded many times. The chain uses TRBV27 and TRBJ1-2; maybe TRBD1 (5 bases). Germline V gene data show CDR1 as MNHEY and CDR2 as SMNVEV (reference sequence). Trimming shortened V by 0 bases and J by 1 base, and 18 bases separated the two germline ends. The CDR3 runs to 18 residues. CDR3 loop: CASSLSSRDGRLNYGYTF. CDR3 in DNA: TGTGCCAGCAGTTTATCATCCAGGGACGGGAGACTTAACTATGGCTACACCTTC.

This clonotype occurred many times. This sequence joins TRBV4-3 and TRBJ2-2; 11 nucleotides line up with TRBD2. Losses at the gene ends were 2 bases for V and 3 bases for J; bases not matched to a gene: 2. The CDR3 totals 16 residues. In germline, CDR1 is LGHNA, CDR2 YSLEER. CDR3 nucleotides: TGCGCCAGCAGCCAACGGACTAGCGGGTACACCGGGGAGCTGTTTTTT. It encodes CASSQRTSGYTGELFF.

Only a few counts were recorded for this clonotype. In nucleotides, the CDR3 is TGTGCCAGCAGTTTATTAAGGGGGACCCAGTACTTC. Amino acids: CASSLLRGTQYF. The chain combines TRBV28 with TRBJ2-5; a possible D gene is TRBD1 (5 bases). The CDR3 loop spans 12 amino acids. Trimming took 1 base from V and 7 from J, leaving 7 bases between them. Germline CDR1 is MDHEN and CDR2 is SYDVKM.

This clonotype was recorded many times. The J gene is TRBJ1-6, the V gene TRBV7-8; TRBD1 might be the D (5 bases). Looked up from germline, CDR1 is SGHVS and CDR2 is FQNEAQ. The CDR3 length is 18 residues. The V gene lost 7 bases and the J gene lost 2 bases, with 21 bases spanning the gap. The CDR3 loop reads CASTISPGKGPYNSPLHF. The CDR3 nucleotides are TGTGCCAGCACCATCTCCCCGGGGAAGGGACCCTATAATTCACCCCTCCACTTT.

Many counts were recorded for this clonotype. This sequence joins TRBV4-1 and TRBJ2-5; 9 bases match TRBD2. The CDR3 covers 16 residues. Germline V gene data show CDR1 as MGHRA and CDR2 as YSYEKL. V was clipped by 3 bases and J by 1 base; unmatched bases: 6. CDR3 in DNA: TGCGCCAGCAGCCAGTCGGGACTAGCACTCCAAGAGACCCAGTACTTC. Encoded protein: CASSQSGLALQETQYF.

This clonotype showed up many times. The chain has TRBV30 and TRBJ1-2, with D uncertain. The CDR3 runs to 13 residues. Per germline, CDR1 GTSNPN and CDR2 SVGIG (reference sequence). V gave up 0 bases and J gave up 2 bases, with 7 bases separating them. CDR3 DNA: TGTGCCTGGAGTGTAGGACGGAACTATGGCTACACCTTC. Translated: CAWSVGRNYGYTF. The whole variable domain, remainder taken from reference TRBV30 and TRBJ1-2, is SQTIHQWPATLVQPVGSPLSLECTVEGTSNPNLYWYRQAAGRGLQLLFYSVGIGQISSEVPQNLSASRPQDRQFILSSKKLLLSDSGFYLCAWSVGRNYGYTFGSGTRLTVV.

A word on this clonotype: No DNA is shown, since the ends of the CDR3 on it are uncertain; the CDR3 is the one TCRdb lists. The CDR3 spells CASSTSRGHEQYF. This chain links TRBV6-5 with TRBJ2-7; the table names TRBD1, a call not compared with the DNA. Per the germline V gene, CDR1 is MNHEY and CDR2 is SVGAGI. The CDR3 sequence runs 13 residues, both termini included.

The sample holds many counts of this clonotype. The DNA of the CDR3 is TGTGCCAGCAGCTGGTCGGGACACCCCTCTGGGGCCAACGTCCTGACTTTC. Encoded protein: CASSWSGHPSGANVLTF. The rearrangement uses TRBV5-4 and TRBJ2-6; maybe TRBD1 (6 bases). V was clipped by 3 bases and J by 0 bases, with 13 bases between them. Germline V gives CDR1 SGHNT, CDR2 YYREEE (reference sequence). This CDR3 has 17 amino acids. Full variable domain (remainder filled in from reference TRBV5-4 and TRBJ2-6): ETGVTQSPTHLIKTRGQQVTLRCSSQSGHNTVSWYQQALGQGPQFIFQYYREEENGRGNFPPRFSGLQFPNYSSELNVNALELDDSALYLCASSWSGHPSGANVLTFGAGSRLTVL.

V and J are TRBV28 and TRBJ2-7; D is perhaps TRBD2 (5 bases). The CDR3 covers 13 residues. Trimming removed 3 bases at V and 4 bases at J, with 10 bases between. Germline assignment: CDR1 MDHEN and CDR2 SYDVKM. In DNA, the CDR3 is TGTGCCAGCAGTTTCTTAGCGACATACGAGCAGTACTTC. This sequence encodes CASSFLATYEQYF.

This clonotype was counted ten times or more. The CDR3, as DNA: TGCGCCAGCAGCCCCCGGACAGGGGATACTGAAGCTTTCTTT. This gives the protein CASSPRTGDTEAFF. V usage is TRBV5-1 and J usage is TRBJ1-1; 9 bases map to TRBD1. Trimming cost V 4 bases and J 5 bases; bases outside gene matches: 6. The germline gives CDR1 SGHRS, CDR2 YFSETQ. The CDR3 spans 14 residues.

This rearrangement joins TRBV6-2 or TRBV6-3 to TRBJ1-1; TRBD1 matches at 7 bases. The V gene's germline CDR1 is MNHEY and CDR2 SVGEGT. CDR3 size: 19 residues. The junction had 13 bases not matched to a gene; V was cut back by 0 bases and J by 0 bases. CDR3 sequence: CASSYSGQSFTPMNTEAFF. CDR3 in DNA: TGTGCCAGCAGTTACTCGGGACAGTCCTTTACACCCATGAACACTGAAGCTTTCTTT.

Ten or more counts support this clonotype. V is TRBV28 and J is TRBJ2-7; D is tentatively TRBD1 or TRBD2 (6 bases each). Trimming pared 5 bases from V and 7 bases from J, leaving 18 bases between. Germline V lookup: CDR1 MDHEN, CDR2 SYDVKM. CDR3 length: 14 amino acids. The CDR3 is CASSTIYRDWEQYF. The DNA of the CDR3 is TGTGCCAGCAGTACTATCTACAGGGACTGGGAGCAGTACTTC.

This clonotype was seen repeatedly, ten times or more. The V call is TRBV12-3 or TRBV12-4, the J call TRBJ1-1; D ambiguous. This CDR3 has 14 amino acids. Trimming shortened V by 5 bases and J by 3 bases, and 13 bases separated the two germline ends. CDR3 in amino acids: CASSLTGAYTEAFF. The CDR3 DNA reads TGTGCCAGCAGTCTAACGGGAGCGTACACTGAAGCTTTCTTT.

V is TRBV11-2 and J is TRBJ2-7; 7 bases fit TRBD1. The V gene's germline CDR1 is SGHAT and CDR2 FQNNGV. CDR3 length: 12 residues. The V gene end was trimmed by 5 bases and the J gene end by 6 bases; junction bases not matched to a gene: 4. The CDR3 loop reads CASSIQGIEQYF. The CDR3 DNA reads TGTGCCAGCAGCATACAGGGGATCGAGCAGTACTTC. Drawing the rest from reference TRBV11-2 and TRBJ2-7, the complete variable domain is EAGVAQSPRYKIIEKRQSVAFWCNPISGHATLYWYQQILGQGPKLLIQFQNNGVVDDSQLPKDRFSAERLKGVDSTLKIQPAKLEDSAVYLCASSIQGIEQYFGPGTRLTVT.

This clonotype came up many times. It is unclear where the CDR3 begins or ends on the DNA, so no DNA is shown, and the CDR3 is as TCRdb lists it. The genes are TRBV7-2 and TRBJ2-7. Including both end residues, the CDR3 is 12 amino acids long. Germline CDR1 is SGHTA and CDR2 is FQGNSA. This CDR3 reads CASSGSTSGQYF.

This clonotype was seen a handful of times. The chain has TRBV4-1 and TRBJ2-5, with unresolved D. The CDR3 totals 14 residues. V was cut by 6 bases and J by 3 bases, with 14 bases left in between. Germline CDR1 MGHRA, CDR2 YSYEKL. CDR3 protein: CASSNRVSEETQYF. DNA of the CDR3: TGCGCCAGCAGTAATAGAGTCTCAGAAGAGACCCAGTACTTC.

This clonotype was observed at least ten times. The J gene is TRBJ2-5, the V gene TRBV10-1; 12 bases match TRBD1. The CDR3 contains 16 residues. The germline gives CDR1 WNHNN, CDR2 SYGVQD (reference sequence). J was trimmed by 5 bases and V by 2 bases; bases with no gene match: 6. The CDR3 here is CASSEGTGGAGETQYF. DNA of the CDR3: TGCGCCAGCAGTGAGGGGACAGGGGGCGCAGGGGAGACCCAGTACTTC.

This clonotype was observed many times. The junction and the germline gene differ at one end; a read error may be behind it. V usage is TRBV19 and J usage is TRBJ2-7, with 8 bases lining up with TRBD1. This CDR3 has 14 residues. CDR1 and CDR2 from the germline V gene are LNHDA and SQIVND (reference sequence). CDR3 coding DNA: TGTGCCAGTAGCTGGACAGGGCGAAACTACGAGCGGTACTTC. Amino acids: CASSWTGRNYERYF. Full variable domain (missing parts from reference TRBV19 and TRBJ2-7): DGGITQSPKYLFRKEGQNVTLSCEQNLNHDAMYWYRQDPGQGLRLIYYSQIVNDFQKGDIAEGYSVSREKKESFPLTVTSAQKNPTAFYLCASSWTGRNYERYFGPGTRLTVT.

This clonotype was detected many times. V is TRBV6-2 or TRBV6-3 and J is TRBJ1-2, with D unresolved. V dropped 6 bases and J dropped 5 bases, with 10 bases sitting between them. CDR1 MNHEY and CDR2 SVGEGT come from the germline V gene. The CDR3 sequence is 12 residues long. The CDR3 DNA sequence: TGTGCCAGCAGGAAGGACGGGTATGGCTACACCTTC. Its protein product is CASRKDGYGYTF.

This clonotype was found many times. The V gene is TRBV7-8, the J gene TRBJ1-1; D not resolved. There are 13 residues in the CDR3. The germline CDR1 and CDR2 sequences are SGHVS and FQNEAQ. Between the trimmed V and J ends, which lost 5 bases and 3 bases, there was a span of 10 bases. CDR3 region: CASSPRVDTEAFF. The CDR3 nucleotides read TGTGCCAGCAGCCCCCGGGTGGACACTGAAGCTTTCTTT.